The next 32 T cell receptor beta chains were all read from a single sample in a study of T cell responses to AZD1222 COVID-19 vaccine. Here immunoSEQ multiplex PCR was the method, and the copy in TCRdb shows in-frame clones only, minus some. Here the sample spans about 160,000 clones, 92% being singletons. The source material was peripheral blood, sampled on day 0 of MenACWY control vaccination. These receptors all come from an adult in good health.

V gene TRBV28 combines with J gene TRBJ2-1, with 12 nucleotides matching TRBD2. The germline gives CDR1 MDHEN, CDR2 SYDVKM. J gave up 4 bases and V 6 bases, and 10 bases lay outside the gene matches. The CDR3 contains 17 residues. For the CDR3, the DNA is TGTGCCAGCAGACTATCCTTTACTAGCGGGGGGTACAATGAGCAGTTCTTC. This codes for CASRLSFTSGGYNEQFF.

This chain joins TRBV11-3 and TRBJ2-1; possibly TRBD1 for D (6 bases). The CDR3 covers 13 residues. The germline V gene encodes CDR1 SGHNT and CDR2 YENEEA. Trimming stripped 4 bases from V and 6 bases from J, with 10 bases between. CDR3 sequence: CASSSGQSNEQFF. The CDR3, as DNA: TGTGCCAGCAGCTCCGGACAGTCCAATGAGCAGTTCTTC.

The chain uses TRBV25-1 and TRBJ2-2, with D tentatively TRBD1 (5 bases). This CDR3 region has 14 residues. Trimming cost V 8 bases and J 0 bases, with 10 bases left between them. Germline V CDR1 and CDR2: MGHDK, SYGVNS. The CDR3 bases are TGTGCCAGCTCTGGACAAGCGAACACCGGGGAGCTGTTTTTT. Residues: CASSGQANTGELFF.

The chain combines TRBV2 with TRBJ2-7, with TRBD2 matching over 8 bases. V gave up 6 bases and J gave up 4 bases; unmatched junction bases: 5. CDR1 SNHLY and CDR2 FYNNEI come from the germline V gene. This CDR3 is 13 amino acids long. CDR3 protein: CASSSSGVYEQYF. CDR3 in DNA: TGTGCCAGCAGCAGTAGCGGGGTGTACGAGCAGTACTTC. Drawing the rest from reference TRBV2 and TRBJ2-7, the complete variable domain is EPEVTQTPSHQVTQMGQEVILRCVPISNHLYFYWYRQILGQKVEFLVSFYNNEISEKSEIFDDQFSVERPDGSNFTLKIRSTKLEDSAMYFCASSSSGVYEQYFGPGTRLTVT.

The V gene is TRBV5-1, the J gene TRBJ1-1; 8 bases line up with TRBD1. CDR3 length: 14 amino acids. With V trimmed by 0 bases and J by 8 bases, 6 bases remained unmatched. In germline, CDR1 is SGHRS, CDR2 YFSETQ. The DNA for the CDR3 is TGCGCCAGCAGCTTGGCCGGGACAGGTACGGAAGCTTTCTTT. Translated, it gives CASSLAGTGTEAFF.

The chain carries TRBV12-3 or TRBV12-4 and TRBJ1-1; D is unclear. Trimming left V 3 bases short and J 7 bases short, with 9 bases between. The CDR3 runs to 12 residues. The CDR3 DNA reads TGTGCCAGCAGTTTTTCCCGACTTGAAGCTTTCTTT. Its translation is CASSFSRLEAFF.

This clone appeared once. Other nucleotide sequences in the sample specify the same CDR3. This chain connects TRBV5-1 to TRBJ2-3; D possibly corresponds to TRBD1 (5 bases). Germline CDR1 reads SGHRS; CDR2 reads YFSETQ. Deletions cut 3 bases from V and 0 bases from J, with 8 bases between. This CDR3 is 14 amino acids long. In DNA form, the CDR3 reads TGCGCCAGCAGCTGGGCAGGGAGCACAGATACGCAGTATTTT. This sequence encodes CASSWAGSTDTQYF.

This rearrangement joins TRBV28 to TRBJ1-3; D is ambiguous. There are 15 residues in the CDR3. V lost 4 bases, J lost 2 bases, and 12 bases lay in between. Germline values: CDR1 MDHEN, CDR2 SYDVKM. CDR3 nucleotide sequence: TGTGCCAGCAGTTGGCAATCCCGCCCTGGAAACACCATATATTTT. Amino acids: CASSWQSRPGNTIYF.

This rearrangement joins TRBV4-1 to TRBJ2-2, with D unclear. V gave up 0 bases and J gave up 3 bases, with 8 bases separating them. CDR1 and CDR2 (germline): MGHRA, YSYEKL. The CDR3 covers 15 residues. In DNA, the CDR3 is TGCGCCAGCAGCCAAGATCTCGGGTACACCGGGGAGCTGTTTTTT. Translation gives CASSQDLGYTGELFF.

V is TRBV5-1 and J is TRBJ1-2; 11 nucleotides agree with TRBD1. J was trimmed by 8 bases and V by 0 bases; bases with no gene match: 12. In germline, CDR1 is SGHRS, CDR2 YFSETQ. The CDR3 sequence is 17 residues long. The CDR3 DNA reads as TGCGCCAGCAGCTTGGATGGGACAGGGGGTTTTGGGAGCGGCTACACCTTC. Protein: CASSLDGTGGFGSGYTF.

This clone occurred once. The chain combines TRBV28 with TRBJ1-3, with D unresolved. V shed 7 bases and J shed 0 bases, with 16 bases lying between them. This CDR3 contains 16 residues. CDR1 is MDHEN and CDR2 is SYDVKM in the germline V gene. DNA of the CDR3: TGTGCCAGCAACTTGAACGGAGGACCCTCTGGAAACACCATATATTTT. Amino acids: CASNLNGGPSGNTIYF.

The rearrangement links TRBV10-3 to TRBJ1-4; D is unresolved. Germline lookup yields CDR1 ENHRY and CDR2 SYGVKD. Trimming left V 6 bases short and J 4 bases short, with 15 bases between. This CDR3 spans 15 amino acids. In DNA, the CDR3 is TGTGCCATCAGCCCAGACACAGAAGTTAATGAAAAACTGTTTTTT. This gives the protein CAISPDTEVNEKLFF.

The J gene is TRBJ1-1, the V gene TRBV27; D remains unclear. The CDR3 has 12 residues. Trimming shortened V by 7 bases and J by 1 base, and 7 bases separated the two germline ends. CDR1 and CDR2 from the germline V gene are MNHEY and SMNVEV (reference sequence). The CDR3 nucleotides are TGTGCCAGCATGAGAAAGAACACTGAAGCTTTCTTT. Protein product: CASMRKNTEAFF.

The chain links TRBV10-3 to TRBJ1-5; no reliable D call. Germline assignment: CDR1 ENHRY and CDR2 SYGVKD. The CDR3 covers 14 residues. Trimming shortened V by 7 bases and J by 5 bases, and 15 bases separated the two germline ends. CDR3 coding DNA: TGTGCCATCACCTCCGACCCCTGGGATCAGCCCCAGCATTTT. Amino acids: CAITSDPWDQPQHF.

The gene calls are TRBV10-1 and TRBJ1-5, with D possibly matching TRBD1 (6 bases). The CDR3 is 16 amino acids. The germline V gene encodes CDR1 WNHNN and CDR2 SYGVQD (reference sequence). V lost 2 bases and J lost 1, with 12 bases in between. The CDR3 protein is CASSEGTNESNQPQHF. The CDR3 nucleotides read TGCGCCAGCAGTGAGGGGACAAACGAGAGCAATCAGCCCCAGCATTTT.

J is TRBJ1-3 and V is TRBV30; D is uncertain. The CDR3 runs to 15 residues. Germline CDR1 is GTSNPN and CDR2 is SVGIG (reference sequence). Trimming took off 5 bases at V and 0 bases at J, with 14 bases between the two ends. This CDR3 is CAWEIDTFSGNTIYF. The CDR3 region has the DNA TGTGCCTGGGAAATAGACACTTTCTCTGGAAACACCATATATTTT.

The V call is TRBV19, the J call TRBJ2-7; D gene unclear. V lost 1 base and J lost 2, with 9 bases in between. Germline V gene lookup returns CDR1 LNHDA and CDR2 SQIVND (reference sequence). This CDR3 region has 14 residues. CDR3 in DNA: TGTGCCAGTAGTATAGCCCAGGCTACCTACGAGCAGTACTTC. Its protein is CASSIAQATYEQYF.

The chain couples TRBV11-2 to TRBJ2-5, with 16 bases aligning to TRBD2. This CDR3 spans 17 amino acids. Trimming removed 5 bases from V and 5 bases from J; junction bases left unmatched: 8. Per the germline V gene, CDR1 is SGHAT and CDR2 is FQNNGV. Here the CDR3 reads CASSPGTSGREGETQYF. The CDR3 DNA reads as TGTGCCAGCAGCCCTGGGACTAGCGGGAGGGAGGGGGAGACCCAGTACTTC.

J is TRBJ2-3 and V is TRBV7-3; maybe TRBD2 (6 bases). This CDR3 region has 14 residues. Germline CDR1 reads SGHTA; CDR2 reads FQGTGA. V was clipped by 4 bases and J by 6 bases, with 14 bases between them. CDR3 region: CASSWDSLTDTQYF. In DNA form, the CDR3 reads TGTGCCAGCAGCTGGGACTCCCTCACGGATACGCAGTATTTT.

The gene calls are TRBV9 and TRBJ2-1; 7 nucleotides line up with TRBD2. Germline CDR1 SGDLS, CDR2 YYNGEE. The CDR3 extends over 16 amino acids. V was pared by 0 bases and J by 4 bases, with 7 bases of the junction left unmatched. The DNA of the CDR3 is TGTGCCAGCAGCGTAGGTGGCGGGGGTGGTTACAATGAGCAGTTCTTC. As protein: CASSVGGGGGYNEQFF.

The V gene is TRBV5-1, the J gene TRBJ2-1; 7 positions match TRBD1. J gave up 2 bases and V 2 bases, and 4 bases lay outside the gene matches. Germline V gene sequence: CDR1 SGHRS, CDR2 YFSETQ. This CDR3 has 15 amino acids. CDR3 in DNA: TGCGCCAGCAGCTTAGACAGGGTGACCTACAATGAGCAGTTCTTC. It specifies CASSLDRVTYNEQFF. Using reference TRBV5-1 and TRBJ2-1 for the parts outside the CDR3, the full variable domain is KAGVTQTPRYLIKTRGQQVTLSCSPISGHRSVSWYQQTPGQGLQFLFEYFSETQRNKGNFPGRFSGRQFSNSRSEMNVSTLELGDSALYLCASSLDRVTYNEQFFGPGTRLTVL.

J is TRBJ1-2 and V is TRBV28; TRBD1 might be the D (5 bases). CDR1 MDHEN and CDR2 SYDVKM come from the germline V gene. The CDR3 loop spans 16 amino acids. The V and J ends lost 5 bases and 2 bases respectively, with 18 bases between them. CDR3 residues: CASSPQVLTVNYGYTF. The CDR3 bases are TGTGCCAGCAGTCCTCAAGTCTTGACAGTGAACTATGGCTACACCTTC.

The chain couples TRBV5-1 to TRBJ1-3; D unclear. This CDR3 is built from 13 residues. Trimming pared 5 bases from V and 0 bases from J, leaving 6 bases between. Germline CDR1 and CDR2: SGHRS and YFSETQ. This CDR3 is CASSGNSGNTIYF. The CDR3 DNA reads as TGCGCCAGCAGTGGCAACTCTGGAAACACCATATATTTT.

The chain joins TRBV5-1 to TRBJ1-5, with D perhaps matching TRBD1 (5 bases). Per the germline V gene, CDR1 is SGHRS and CDR2 is YFSETQ. The CDR3 consists of 14 residues. The germline V and J ends were trimmed by 4 bases and 3 bases, with 11 bases remaining between them. CDR3 amino acids: CASSHTGPNQPQHF. In DNA form, the CDR3 reads TGCGCCAGCAGCCATACAGGACCCAATCAGCCCCAGCATTTT.

The chain has TRBV4-2 and TRBJ1-5, with D tentatively TRBD1 (5 bases). There are 14 residues in the CDR3. Germline V gene lookup returns CDR1 LGHNA and CDR2 YNFKEQ. V lost 4 bases and J lost 7, with 14 bases in between. The CDR3 here is CASSRGTARQPQHF. CDR3 sequence (DNA): TGTGCCAGCAGCCGCGGGACGGCACGACAGCCCCAGCATTTT.

The rearrangement joins TRBV2 to TRBJ2-1; perhaps D is TRBD1 or TRBD2 (5 bases each). The CDR3 is 18 amino acids. Germline-derived CDR1 and CDR2 are SNHLY and FYNNEI. V gave up 5 bases and J gave up 4 bases, with 24 bases separating them. CDR3 nucleotide sequence: TGTGCCAGCAGTTGGGACGGCTATCCGGACCTGGGGTACAATGAGCAGTTCTTC. This codes for CASSWDGYPDLGYNEQFF.

J is TRBJ1-1 and V is TRBV6-5, with D perhaps matching TRBD1 (6 bases). Trimming removed 7 bases from V and 8 bases from J, with 23 bases in between. The CDR3 has 15 amino acids. Germline CDR1 MNHEY, CDR2 SVGAGI. The CDR3 protein is CASTGMRGRGGEAFF. In nucleotides, the CDR3 is TGTGCCAGCACCGGAATGCGGGGGCGCGGGGGAGAAGCTTTCTTT.

This chain uses TRBV27 with TRBJ1-2; TRBD1 is a possible D gene (5 bases). The CDR3 contains 16 residues. V was shortened by 6 bases and J by 8 bases, with 25 bases between the two germline ends. From germline, CDR1 is MNHEY and CDR2 SMNVEV (reference sequence). Here the CDR3 DNA reads TGTGCCAGCAGAGGGGCCCTATCTGGGGGTCCCGGGGGCTACACCTTC. This sequence encodes CASRGALSGGPGGYTF.

The chain uses TRBV6-2 or TRBV6-3 and TRBJ2-7; TRBD2 matches 8 bases. The germline CDR1 and CDR2 sequences are MNHEY and SVGEGT. This CDR3 has 15 amino acids. J lost 2 bases, V lost 4 bases, and 7 bases had no gene match. As DNA, the CDR3 is TGTGCCAGCAGTTGGTTCGGCGGGAGGCCCTACGAGCAGTACTTC. It yields the protein CASSWFGGRPYEQYF.

This chain connects TRBV7-9 to TRBJ1-1; no definite D call. V lost 2 bases, J lost 0 bases, and 10 bases lay in between. This CDR3 region has 15 residues. CDR1 SEHNR and CDR2 FQNEAQ come from the germline V gene (reference sequence). The CDR3 sequence is CASSLRGILNTEAFF. The CDR3 DNA is TGTGCCAGCAGCTTACGAGGGATCTTGAACACTGAAGCTTTCTTT.

V and J are TRBV21-1 and TRBJ1-1. TRBV21-1 corresponds to a pseudogene. The CDR3 totals 14 residues. CDR3 nucleotide sequence: TGTGCCAGCAGCCGCTCCTTGGAGGCTCAGGAAGCTTTCTTT. The encoded protein is CASSRSLEAQEAFF.

The chain is built from TRBV19 and TRBJ1-3; D is ambiguous. The CDR3 spans 12 residues. V lost 7 bases, J lost 1 base, and 5 bases lay in between. Germline loops: CDR1 LNHDA, CDR2 SQIVND (reference sequence). This CDR3 is CASTPSGNTIYF. The CDR3 DNA follows: TGTGCCAGTACTCCATCTGGAAACACCATATATTTT. Full variable domain (outside the CDR3, taken from reference TRBV19 and TRBJ1-3): DGGITQSPKYLFRKEGQNVTLSCEQNLNHDAMYWYRQDPGQGLRLIYYSQIVNDFQKGDIAEGYSVSREKKESFPLTVTSAQKNPTAFYLCASTPSGNTIYFGEGSWLTVV.